These 21 T cell receptor beta chains were sequenced from one sample in a study of radiation and T cells in renal cell carcinoma. Time point given: baseline pretreatment blood. The treatment denotes: 15 Gy SBRT to primary tumor, nephrectomy 4 weeks later. Data came from immunoSEQ multiplex PCR; TCRdb stores just in-frame clones and leaves some out. There are about 150,000 clones in the sample; about 87% occur only once, and 4.1% lies in the top ten. The material sequenced was blood, taken from a patient whose treatment included radiotherapy and nephrectomy. The receptors here all came from a woman aged 70-85 years with renal cell carcinoma.

The V call is TRBV6-5, the J call TRBJ2-1, with D unresolved. The V gene lost 6 bases and the J gene lost 7 bases, with 13 bases spanning the gap. The CDR3 totals 13 residues. Germline CDR1 is MNHEY and CDR2 is SVGAGI. The CDR3 DNA follows: TGTGCCAGCAGCTCCCGCACGAGGAATGAGCAGTTCTTC. It codes for CASSSRTRNEQFF.

J is TRBJ2-3 and V is TRBV6-5, with D possibly being TRBD2 (6 bases). The CDR3 runs 14 residues. With 7 bases removed from V and 1 base from J, the gap between germline ends came to 12 bases. Germline assignment: CDR1 MNHEY and CDR2 SVGAGI. CDR3 amino acids: CASTPGLGTDTQYF. CDR3 nucleotides: TGTGCCAGCACCCCGGGACTGGGCACAGATACGCAGTATTTT.

This chain uses TRBV6-6 with TRBJ2-7; tentatively, D is TRBD1 (7 bases). CDR1 MNHNY and CDR2 SVGAGI come from the germline V gene (reference sequence). Trimming removed 4 bases from V and 1 base from J, with 17 bases in between. The length of the CDR3 is 16 residues. CDR3 sequence reads: CASSWGDSRFSYEQYF. Here the CDR3 DNA reads TGTGCCAGCAGTTGGGGGGACAGCCGCTTTTCCTACGAGCAGTACTTC.

The gene calls are TRBV5-1 and TRBJ1-2; TRBD1 agrees at 7 bases. The CDR3 consists of 12 residues. V trimming: 0 bases; J trimming: 8 bases; junction bases outside the gene matches: 1. Looked up from germline, CDR1 is SGHRS and CDR2 is YFSETQ. The CDR3 protein is CASSLDRGGYTF. The CDR3 coding sequence is TGCGCCAGCAGCTTGGACAGGGGCGGCTACACCTTC.

V is TRBV7-2 and J is TRBJ1-2; D unresolved. V lost 4 bases, J lost 4 bases, and 4 bases lay in between. CDR1 and CDR2 (germline): SGHTA, FQGNSA. The CDR3 has 11 residues. CDR3 bases: TGTGCCAGCAGCTCCCTCTATGGCTACACCTTC. It translates to CASSSLYGYTF. The full variable domain, its missing parts supplied by reference TRBV7-2 and TRBJ1-2, is GAGVSQSPSNKVTEKGKDVELRCDPISGHTALYWYRQSLGQGLEFLIYFQGNSAPDKSGLPSDRFSAERTGGSVSTLTIQRTQQEDSAVYLCASSSLYGYTFGSGTRLTVV.

The J gene is TRBJ1-2, the V gene TRBV27; D remains ambiguous. V lost 5 bases and J lost 8, with 21 bases in between. CDR3 length equals 15 residues. In germline, CDR1 is MNHEY, CDR2 SMNVEV (reference sequence). The CDR3 protein is CASSSTLGSSDGYTF. The CDR3 DNA is TGTGCCAGCAGTAGCACACTCGGGAGTAGTGACGGCTACACCTTC.

This clone was recorded only once. The chain is built from TRBV4-2 and TRBJ2-5; TRBD1 agrees at 9 bases. The CDR3 has 15 residues. Germline V lookup: CDR1 LGHNA, CDR2 YNFKEQ. V shed 1 base, J shed 4 bases, and the junction held 4 bases outside the gene matches. This chain's CDR3 is CASSQAGQGSETQYF. In nucleotides, the CDR3 is TGTGCCAGCAGCCAAGCGGGACAGGGTTCAGAGACCCAGTACTTC.

This chain connects TRBV28 to TRBJ1-5; weak D call: TRBD1 (6 bases). CDR1 MDHEN and CDR2 SYDVKM come from the germline V gene. This CDR3 region has 14 residues. V lost 5 bases, J lost 2 bases, and 10 bases lay in between. CDR3 residues: CASSAPGGNQPQHF. CDR3 bases: TGTGCCAGCAGTGCCCCAGGGGGCAATCAGCCCCAGCATTTT. The variable domain in full, completed from reference TRBV28 and TRBJ1-5, reads DVKVTQSSRYLVKRTGEKVFLECVQDMDHENMFWYRQDPGLGLRLIYFSYDVKMKEKGDIPEGYSVSREKKERFSLILESASTNQTSMYLCASSAPGGNQPQHFGDGTRLSIL.

The sample holds a few counts of this clone. The rearrangement joins TRBV10-3 to TRBJ1-1, with 9 bases fitting TRBD1. CDR1 is ENHRY, CDR2 SYGVKD, per germline. V dropped 10 bases and J dropped 1; count of bases not matched to a gene: 4. The CDR3 is 13 amino acids. CDR3 coding DNA: TGTGCCACGGCGGGACAGGGGAACACTGAAGCTTTCTTT. Amino acids: CATAGQGNTEAFF.

The CDR3 sequence is CATHSFPGTGGFGELFF. DNA for the CDR3: TGTGCCACCCATTCCTTTCCGGGGACAGGGGGCTTCGGGGAGCTGTTTTTT. This chain uses TRBV19 with TRBJ2-2; 12 nucleotides match TRBD1. Germline CDR1 is LNHDA and CDR2 is SQIVND (reference sequence). The CDR3 runs 17 residues. The V and J ends lost 10 bases and 7 bases, in that order; junction bases with no gene match: 16.

The count of this clone is one. This chain links TRBV10-3 with TRBJ1-2; 7 nucleotides agree with TRBD1. Looked up from germline, CDR1 is ENHRY and CDR2 is SYGVKD. J was trimmed by 1 base and V by 10 bases; bases with no gene match: 9. The CDR3 loop spans 14 amino acids. The CDR3 bases are TGTGCCACACAAGACCAGGGGGATAACTATGGCTACACCTTC. This gives the protein CATQDQGDNYGYTF.

The chain recombines TRBV6-1 with TRBJ2-7, with 7 nucleotides matching TRBD1. Per the germline V gene, CDR1 is MNHNS and CDR2 is SASEGT. This CDR3 comprises 12 residues. V shed 3 bases and J 11 bases; nucleotides not matched to a gene: 7. CDR3 residues: CASSEGDRGKYF. In nucleotides, the CDR3 is TGTGCCAGCAGTGAGGGGGACAGAGGGAAGTACTTC.

The chain combines TRBV15 with TRBJ1-6; D is perhaps TRBD1 (5 bases). The germline CDR1 and CDR2 sequences are LNHNV and YYDKDF (reference sequence). Trimming took off 6 bases at V and 8 bases at J, with 11 bases between the two ends. This CDR3 is built from 13 residues. The CDR3 DNA follows: TGTGCCACCAGTCCGTCCAGGGATTCACCCCTCCACTTT. As protein: CATSPSRDSPLHF.

V is TRBV19 and J is TRBJ2-5; D is unclear. Trimming pared 1 base from V and 5 bases from J, leaving 14 bases between. Germline V gene sequence: CDR1 LNHDA, CDR2 SQIVND (reference sequence). The CDR3 has 15 residues. CDR3 loop: CASSIGSVFGETQYF. CDR3 coding DNA: TGTGCCAGTAGTATAGGATCGGTTTTTGGGGAGACCCAGTACTTC.

The V gene is TRBV10-3, the J gene TRBJ2-7; TRBD2 might be the D (5 bases). This CDR3 has 14 amino acids. Looked up from germline, CDR1 is ENHRY and CDR2 is SYGVKD. Deletions cut 0 bases from V and 3 bases from J, with 9 bases between. The CDR3 protein is CAISESGLIYEQYF. The CDR3 nucleotides read TGTGCCATCAGTGAGTCCGGACTGATCTACGAGCAGTACTTC.

J is TRBJ2-3 and V is TRBV29-1, with a tentative D call TRBD2 (6 bases). The CDR3 has 14 amino acids. The germline V and J ends were trimmed by 2 bases and 3 bases, with 12 bases remaining between them. CDR1 and CDR2 from the germline V gene are SQVTM and ANQGSEA. CDR3 sequence reads: CSVERRAPTDTQYF. DNA for the CDR3: TGCAGCGTTGAAAGGAGGGCCCCTACAGATACGCAGTATTTT.

This rearrangement joins TRBV15 to TRBJ1-6; possible D gene TRBD1, 5 bases. V dropped 1 base and J dropped 9 bases, with 13 bases sitting between them. CDR1 LNHNV and CDR2 YYDKDF come from the germline V gene (reference sequence). This CDR3 region has 15 residues. As DNA, the CDR3 is TGTGCCACCAGCAGAGCCGGGACTAGGAGTTCACCCCTCCACTTT. It specifies CATSRAGTRSSPLHF.

This rearrangement joins TRBV28 to TRBJ2-4, with D perhaps matching TRBD2 (5 bases). V was pared by 2 bases and J by 1 base, with 9 bases between. Germline values: CDR1 MDHEN, CDR2 SYDVKM. There are 15 residues in the CDR3. The chain's CDR3 is CASSLTLGAKNIQYF. The CDR3 nucleotides read TGTGCCAGCAGTTTAACACTAGGGGCCAAAAACATTCAGTACTTC.

V is TRBV9 and J is TRBJ2-7; D may be TRBD1 (5 bases). Trimming shortened V by 0 bases and J by 0 bases, and 10 bases separated the two germline ends. CDR1 and CDR2 from the germline V gene are SGDLS and YYNGEE. The CDR3 extends over 15 amino acids. CDR3 DNA: TGTGCCAGCAGCGTAGAAGGCAGGGCCTCCTACGAGCAGTACTTC. Translating gives CASSVEGRASYEQYF.

The chain links TRBV30 to TRBJ2-1, with a possible D match to TRBD1 (6 bases). V was cut by 2 bases and J by 7 bases, with 15 bases left in between. CDR1 is GTSNPN, CDR2 SVGIG, per germline (reference sequence). The CDR3 runs 14 residues. The CDR3 DNA follows: TGTGCCTGGAGTTTCTCCGCGAGGGGGAATGAGCAGTTCTTC. It is translated as CAWSFSARGNEQFF. Drawing the rest from reference TRBV30 and TRBJ2-1, the complete variable domain is SQTIHQWPATLVQPVGSPLSLECTVEGTSNPNLYWYRQAAGRGLQLLFYSVGIGQISSEVPQNLSASRPQDRQFILSSKKLLLSDSGFYLCAWSFSARGNEQFFGPGTRLTVL.

The table lists this clone with a few counts. V is TRBV11-2 and J is TRBJ2-2; 9 bases are a match to TRBD2. The length of the CDR3 is 17 residues. Germline V gene lookup returns CDR1 SGHAT and CDR2 FQNNGV. V dropped 3 bases and J dropped 3; count of bases not matched to a gene: 8. Here the CDR3 DNA reads TGTGCCAGCAGCTTGGGGACTAGCCGGGGGGACACCGGGGAGCTGTTTTTT. Translation gives CASSLGTSRGDTGELFF.